Sequencing of this T cell receptor (beta chain) was carried out in a study of blood T cell repertoires in COVID-19. Study background: Nucleic acid was either cDNA or gDNA, and it came from T cells, B-cell-depleted T cells, or PBMCs.

Libraries were prepared by immunoSEQ multiplex PCR; TCRdb keeps only in-frame clonotypes and omits some of them. Of about 73,000 clones listed, approximately 80% are singletons. The germline gives CDR1 MDHEN, CDR2 SYDVKM. V lost 2 bases and J lost 3, with 13 bases in between. CDR3 length: 15 amino acids. The receptor comes from a man in his 70s with COVID-19, enrolled during active disease. The source material was peripheral blood. The rearrangement joins TRBV28 to TRBJ1-1; D perhaps matches TRBD1 (6 bases). Here the CDR3 DNA reads TGTGCCAGCAGTTTAGGCGGTGCAGGGGACACTGAAGCTTTCTTT. Residues: CASSLGGAGDTEAFF.